Here is one TCR beta chain with its context. What this receptor recognizes is not known. No much larger clone is present one base from it, and per-base qualities are unavailable. These data come from a study of patients and donors after allogeneic stem cell transplantation (dated by TCRdb to the early 2020s). Library preparation employed RT-PCR. The instrument given in TCRdb is NextSeq 550. The raw public reads went through TCRdb reprocessing: fastp at Q25, MiXCR clone calling, in-frame beta chains kept. Every entry covers one CDR3 protein and lists the most common genes and DNA from its rows. This sample has approximately 98,000 distinct CDR3 sequences in its table, and around 38% of those were observed once. The ten largest clones add up to around 30% of the sample. The sequencing input was blood, either unsorted or a sorted T cell fraction (not recorded which). This clonotype was sampled from a human donor who was either an allogeneic HSCT recipient or a stem cell or donor lymphocyte infusion donor (not recorded which). It is not recorded whose cells these are; they may come from a transplant donor.

The nucleotide sequence reads TGCGCCAGCAGCTTGCCACTCATTCGGGACAGTCAAGAGACCCAGTACTTC. It is translated as CASSLPLIRDSQETQYF. Recombination joined TRBV5-1 with TRBJ2-5, with TRBD1 identical over 7 junction bases. Sequences SGHRS (CDR1) and YFSETQ (CDR2) are obtained from the germline V gene. Including cysteine and phenylalanine, the CDR3 has 17 amino acids. The DNA shown is the 51-base CDR3, in frame from base 1. V lost 1 base and J lost 2 bases, and the count of bases not matched to a germline gene is 11.